The rows below give T cell receptor beta chains drawn from one sample of a study of OX40 agonist ivuxolimab in advanced cancers. Using immunoSEQ multiplex PCR, the repertoire was profiled, and TCRdb retains in-frame clones only, with some absent. The table has 75,000 to 100,000 clones, under 95% seen once. Here the sequenced sample was CD4+ or CD8+ T cells sorted from blood, taken in a trial of the OX40 agonist ivuxolimab. The receptors shown here come from an adult with an advanced solid tumor such as melanoma, head and neck, liver or kidney cancer. The CDR3 runs from the conserved cysteine through the conserved F or W. The order of the fields is J gene, V gene, CDR3 protein.

>TRBJ2-6|TRBV19
CASSPLDGANVLTF
>NA|TRBV2
CASNEVSYEQYF
>TRBJ2-5|TRBV27
CASSFFGETQYF
>TRBJ2-5|TRBV4-1
CASSHTSTETQYF
>TRBJ2-7|TRBV27
CASSLYWGSLPYEQYF
>TRBJ1-4|TRBV15
CATSAGFNQELFF
>TRBJ1-2|TRBV19
CASRLSGGLGANYGYTF
>TRBJ1-1|TRBV27
CASSFWGAGRRTEAFF
>TRBJ2-7|TRBV19
CASSPGTGYEQYF
>TRBJ2-5|TRBV7-9
CASSDSLQETQYF
>TRBJ2-1|TRBV6-1
CASSEDTSLSNEQFF
>TRBJ2-7|TRBV11-3
CASSRSGGNHEQYF
>TRBJ2-1|TRBV10-1
CASSPTGFNEQFF
>TRBJ2-7|TRBV7-2
CASSLIGEVYEQYF